The 21 T cell receptor beta chains reported below all come from one sample, sequenced in a study of blood T cell repertoires in COVID-19. Sequencing used immunoSEQ multiplex PCR; TCRdb keeps in-frame clones, though not all of them. The sample lists fewer than 300,000 clones, approximately 85% seen once, with roughly 0.94% in the top ten. Material for sequencing was peripheral blood. These receptors were obtained from a human donor with COVID-19, enrolled during active disease. The donor label of this sample is uncertain.

This chain joins TRBV6-5 and TRBJ1-1, with a weak D call TRBD1 (6 bases). Per the germline V gene, CDR1 is MNHEY and CDR2 is SVGAGI. The CDR3 is made up of 15 amino acids. The V and J ends lost 6 bases and 1 base respectively, with 15 bases between them. The chain's CDR3 is CASSPTGTGNTEAFF. CDR3 coding DNA: TGTGCCAGCAGCCCAACAGGGACGGGGAACACTGAAGCTTTCTTT.

This chain links TRBV27 with TRBJ1-1, with a possible D match to TRBD1 (5 bases). Trimming stripped 6 bases from V and 1 base from J, with 9 bases between. The CDR3 extends over 13 amino acids. Germline loops: CDR1 MNHEY, CDR2 SMNVEV (reference sequence). The CDR3 is CASRRQQNTEAFF. For the CDR3, the DNA is TGTGCCAGCAGAAGACAGCAGAACACTGAAGCTTTCTTT.

The chain carries TRBV19 and TRBJ1-4; 7 bases are shared with TRBD1. The V and J ends lost 5 bases and 5 bases, in that order; junction bases with no gene match: 5. Per the germline V gene, CDR1 is LNHDA and CDR2 is SQIVND (reference sequence). The CDR3 length is 14 residues. As DNA, the CDR3 is TGTGCCAGTAGTCCCCGGGACAGAAATGAAAAACTGTTTTTT. It specifies CASSPRDRNEKLFF.

The chain couples TRBV12-3 or TRBV12-4 to TRBJ1-1; possible D gene TRBD1, 5 bases. The CDR3 is 13 residues long. V lost 3 bases and J 7 bases, leaving 12 bases between the germline ends. The CDR3 spells CASSLGRVVEAFF. CDR3 sequence (DNA): TGTGCCAGCAGTTTGGGCAGGGTAGTTGAAGCTTTCTTT.

The V call is TRBV14, the J call TRBJ1-3; TRBD1 might be the D (5 bases). Germline CDR1 reads SGHDN; CDR2 reads FVKESK. V lost 0 bases and J lost 0, with 12 bases in between. The CDR3 loop spans 17 amino acids. CDR3 residues: CASSQEFTGISGNTIYF. CDR3 coding DNA: TGTGCCAGCAGCCAAGAATTTACAGGCATCTCTGGAAACACCATATATTTT.

The V gene is TRBV5-1, the J gene TRBJ2-7; a possible D gene is TRBD2 (7 bases). The CDR3 covers 14 residues. V gave up 0 bases and J gave up 6 bases, with 13 bases separating them. Germline loops: CDR1 SGHRS, CDR2 YFSETQ. CDR3: CASSLEGGGGEQYF. In nucleotides, the CDR3 is TGCGCCAGCAGCTTGGAGGGGGGGGGAGGCGAGCAGTACTTC.

This clone was observed once. The genes are TRBV30 and TRBJ2-7; D is perhaps TRBD1 or TRBD2 (5 bases each). Germline-derived CDR1 and CDR2 are GTSNPN and SVGIG (reference sequence). The CDR3 runs to 13 residues. The V and J ends lost 5 bases and 5 bases respectively, with 16 bases between them. The CDR3 nucleotides read TGTGCCTGGGGGACCGATCCGGGGAACGAGCAGTACTTC. Translating it yields CAWGTDPGNEQYF.

The V and J genes are TRBV10-3 and TRBJ2-3; tentative D call: TRBD2 (5 bases). CDR3 size: 15 residues. V was pared by 4 bases and J by 2 bases, with 13 bases between. CDR1 and CDR2 (germline): ENHRY, SYGVKD. The chain's CDR3 is CAISVLARPTDTQYF. CDR3 DNA: TGTGCCATCAGTGTGCTAGCCAGGCCCACAGATACGCAGTATTTT.

The CDR3: CASSFDRGNNEKLFF. In DNA form, the CDR3 reads TGTGCCAGCAGCTTTGACAGGGGTAATAATGAAAAACTGTTTTTT. V and J are TRBV7-9 and TRBJ1-4; 8 bases line up with TRBD1. The CDR3 is 15 amino acids. V was pared by 3 bases and J by 4 bases, with 4 bases of the junction left unmatched. Germline CDR1 reads SEHNR; CDR2 reads FQNEAQ (reference sequence).

The chain combines TRBV5-1 with TRBJ1-4; TRBD1 might be the D (5 bases). Germline-derived CDR1 and CDR2 are SGHRS and YFSETQ. This CDR3 region has 14 residues. Trimming shortened V by 2 bases and J by 8 bases, and 13 bases separated the two germline ends. CDR3 protein: CASSFGGEWEKLFF. DNA for the CDR3: TGCGCCAGCAGCTTCGGAGGGGAATGGGAAAAACTGTTTTTT.

About this clone: Other nucleotide sequences in the sample specify the same CDR3. The chain is built from TRBV18 and TRBJ2-5; D is possibly TRBD1 (5 bases). V shed 2 bases and J shed 1 base, with 8 bases lying between them. In germline, CDR1 is KGHSH, CDR2 LQKENI. The CDR3 is 14 amino acids. The CDR3, as DNA: TGTGCCAGCTCACCAACAGGAGCCCAAGAGACCCAGTACTTC. Translating it yields CASSPTGAQETQYF.

The V gene is TRBV28, the J gene TRBJ2-4; TRBD1 aligns across 8 bases. The CDR3 covers 16 residues. CDR1 MDHEN and CDR2 SYDVKM come from the germline V gene. Trimming at V came to 2 bases and at J to 0 bases, leaving 3 bases not matched to a gene. The CDR3 region is CASSLQGAGAKNIQYF. The CDR3 region has the DNA TGTGCCAGCAGTTTACAGGGGGCTGGAGCCAAAAACATTCAGTACTTC.

V and J are TRBV19 and TRBJ1-1; D unresolved. CDR1 is LNHDA and CDR2 is SQIVND in the germline V gene (reference sequence). The V gene lost 3 bases and the J gene lost 2 bases, with 13 bases spanning the gap. The CDR3 runs 15 residues. The CDR3 sequence: CASSMIMEENTEAFF. In DNA, the CDR3 is TGTGCCAGTAGTATGATAATGGAGGAAAACACTGAAGCTTTCTTT.

The chain links TRBV5-5 to TRBJ2-3; TRBD2 is a possible D gene (5 bases). Trimming took 1 base from V and 6 from J, leaving 15 bases between them. CDR1 is SGHKS and CDR2 is YYEKEE in the germline V gene (reference sequence). This CDR3 comprises 15 residues. The CDR3 DNA reads as TGTGCCAGCAGCTTGATGGGCCGGGATTGGGATACGCAGTATTTT. It specifies CASSLMGRDWDTQYF.

The chain combines TRBV5-8 with TRBJ2-1, with TRBD1 as a possible D gene (8 bases). The CDR3 length is 15 residues. V was cut by 2 bases and J by 1 base, with 10 bases left in between. Germline-derived CDR1 and CDR2 are SGHTS and YDEGEE. The CDR3 DNA follows: TGTGCCAGCAGCTTACAGGGGGGGTCCTACAATGAGCAGTTCTTC. It codes for CASSLQGGSYNEQFF.

This clone occurred once. The rearrangement links TRBV2 to TRBJ1-4; possibly TRBD1 for D (5 bases). The germline V gene has CDR1 SNHLY and CDR2 FYNNEI. The V gene lost 7 bases and the J gene lost 12 bases, with 18 bases spanning the gap. The CDR3 runs to 13 residues. CDR3 bases: TGTGCCAGCACCCCGGGGGAGCTGGGGGAACTGTTTTTT. Translation gives CASTPGELGELFF.

This clone was seen a single time. The V gene is TRBV5-6, the J gene TRBJ1-4, with TRBD1 matching 10 bases. The length of the CDR3 is 13 residues. Germline V lookup: CDR1 SGHDT, CDR2 YYEEEE. The trim removed 5 bases at V and 7 bases at J, leaving 2 bases unmatched. The CDR3 loop is CASSRDRGEKLFF. CDR3 nucleotides: TGTGCCAGCAGTAGGGACAGGGGTGAAAAACTGTTTTTT.

CDR3 in DNA: TGCGCCAGCAGCTTACCACAGGGTCGCAATGAGCAGTTCTTC. It specifies CASSLPQGRNEQFF. The genes are TRBV5-1 and TRBJ2-1; D possibly corresponds to TRBD1 (6 bases). The V and J ends lost 2 bases and 6 bases respectively, with 12 bases between them. The germline V gene encodes CDR1 SGHRS and CDR2 YFSETQ. The CDR3 extends over 14 amino acids.

The V call is TRBV2, the J call TRBJ2-7; D gene uncertain. The CDR3 has 12 amino acids. Germline V gene data show CDR1 as SNHLY and CDR2 as FYNNEI. Trimming took 2 bases from V and 3 from J, leaving 5 bases between them. The CDR3 DNA follows: TGTGCCAGCAGTGAAAACAACTACGAGCAGTACTTC. Its protein is CASSENNYEQYF.

The chain carries TRBV7-3 and TRBJ2-7; 14 bases line up with TRBD2. V was clipped by 5 bases and J by 7 bases; unmatched bases: 7. The germline V gene encodes CDR1 SGHTA and CDR2 FQGTGA. The CDR3 extends over 15 amino acids. The CDR3 DNA reads TGTGCCAGCAGCCCGGGACTAGCGGGAGTTCGAGAGCAGTACTTC. Its protein product is CASSPGLAGVREQYF.

This chain joins TRBV11-3 and TRBJ2-2; D possibly corresponds to TRBD1 (6 bases). This CDR3 region has 15 residues. Germline V CDR1 and CDR2: SGHNT, YENEEA. Trimming removed 2 bases at V and 0 bases at J, with 7 bases between. The CDR3 DNA follows: TGTGCCAGCAGCTTATACAGGGCGAACACCGGGGAGCTGTTTTTT. Encoded protein: CASSLYRANTGELFF.